The 9 T cell receptor beta chains listed next were all sequenced from one sample in a study of Graves' ophthalmopathy and Graves' hyperthyroidism. Beta-chain TCR CDR3 regions were amplified from RNA transcripts. The authors performed first-round RT-PCR with HTBI primers and then a second-round multiplex PCR. TCRdb reprocessed the multiplex PCR reads via MiXCR and lists one record per CDR3 protein. The sample has approximately 700,000 distinct CDR3 sequences; roughly two fifths are singletons. The sequencing sample was made of peripheral blood. These receptors all come from an adult man with Graves' ophthalmopathy.

This clonotype was observed a few times. The chain carries TRBV28 and TRBJ2-7; tentatively, D is TRBD2 (6 bases). The V end was cut by 6 bases, the J end by 2 bases, with 11 bases between. CDR1 is MDHEN and CDR2 is SYDVKM in the germline V gene. CDR3 length equals 13 residues. CDR3 in amino acids: CASRGLSTYEQYF. In DNA form, the CDR3 reads TGTGCCAGCAGGGGACTGAGTACCTACGAGCAGTACTTC.

This clonotype was seen a handful of times. This chain connects TRBV29-1 to TRBJ2-5, with D perhaps being TRBD1 or TRBD2 (6 bases each). The CDR3 extends over 16 amino acids. Trimming pared 1 base from V and 7 bases from J, leaving 22 bases between. The germline CDR1 and CDR2 sequences are SQVTM and ANQGSEA. The CDR3 sequence is CSVEGVGGLPWGTQYF. CDR3 DNA: TGCAGCGTTGAAGGAGTAGGGGGACTTCCCTGGGGGACCCAGTACTTC.

On this clonotype: The conserved final phenylalanine or tryptophan is absent from the CDR3, which likely points to a read error. This chain connects TRBV7-8 to TRBJ1-1; TRBD1 agrees at 9 bases. Germline V CDR1 and CDR2: SGHVS, FQNEAQ. The CDR3 has 16 amino acids. V was clipped by 4 bases and J by 1 base; unmatched bases: 7. In DNA, the CDR3 is TGTGCCAGCAGCTCCCCGGGACAGGGAACGAACACTGAAGCTTTCATT. This encodes CASSSPGQGTNTEAFI.

This clonotype was seen at least ten times. The rearrangement links TRBV15 to TRBJ1-5, with TRBD1 matching 8 bases. Trimming cost V 8 bases and J 5 bases; bases outside gene matches: 11. The CDR3 is made up of 15 amino acids. From germline, CDR1 is LNHNV and CDR2 YYDKDF (reference sequence). The DNA for the CDR3 is TGTGCCACCGGGGAGACAGGGGCGCCCCATCAGCCCCAGCATTTT. The encoded protein is CATGETGAPHQPQHF.

The chain recombines TRBV25-1 with TRBJ2-2; tentative D call: TRBD2 (6 bases). V gave up 6 bases and J gave up 2 bases, with 13 bases separating them. CDR1 and CDR2 (germline): MGHDK, SYGVNS. This CDR3 is built from 15 residues. CDR3 in DNA: TGTGCCAGCAGCTTTGGGACTCTAAACACCGGGGAGCTGTTTTTT. It specifies CASSFGTLNTGELFF.

The J gene is TRBJ2-7, the V gene TRBV25-1; TRBD2 is a possible D gene (8 bases). The V end was cut by 7 bases, the J end by 2 bases, with 21 bases between. The CDR3 loop spans 16 amino acids. Germline values: CDR1 MGHDK, CDR2 SYGVNS. CDR3 sequence: CASTISGGGRTYEQYF. The CDR3, as DNA: TGTGCCAGCACGATATCGGGAGGGGGCCGGACCTACGAGCAGTACTTC.

This rearrangement joins TRBV7-9 to TRBJ2-7; 8 bases are a match to TRBD2. This CDR3 is 19 amino acids long. J gave up 4 bases and V 2 bases, and 19 bases lay outside the gene matches. Germline V CDR1 and CDR2: SEHNR, FQNEAQ (reference sequence). The CDR3 loop is CASSLTAGGGHGIGYEQYF. The CDR3 DNA sequence: TGTGCCAGCAGCTTAACTGCGGGGGGCGGGCACGGTATCGGTTACGAGCAGTACTTC.

V is TRBV7-2 and J is TRBJ2-7, with 8 positions matching TRBD2. Germline V CDR1 and CDR2: SGHTA, FQGNSA. This CDR3 spans 13 amino acids. V lost 4 bases and J lost 6; bases outside the gene matches: 5. CDR3 region: CASSSREGLEQYF. CDR3 nucleotides: TGTGCCAGCAGCTCACGGGAGGGACTCGAGCAGTACTTC. Full variable domain (outside the CDR3, taken from reference TRBV7-2 and TRBJ2-7): GAGVSQSPSNKVTEKGKDVELRCDPISGHTALYWYRQSLGQGLEFLIYFQGNSAPDKSGLPSDRFSAERTGGSVSTLTIQRTQQEDSAVYLCASSSREGLEQYFGPGTRLTVT.

Of note for this clonotype: Just one base apart from a much larger clone, this may be a read error. The chain joins TRBV11-1 to TRBJ1-1; D is unclear. V lost 8 bases and J lost 6, with 13 bases in between. The CDR3 loop spans 12 amino acids. Germline lookup yields CDR1 SGHAT and CDR2 FQDESV (reference sequence). The CDR3 DNA reads TGTGCCAGCTCGTCCCCTTATGCTGAAGCTTTCTTT. It codes for CASSSPYAEAFF. The whole variable domain, filled in from reference TRBV11-1 and TRBJ1-1, reads EAEVAQSPRYKITEKSQAVAFWCDPISGHATLYWYRQILGQGPELLVQFQDESVVDDSQLPKDRFSAERLKGVDSTLKIQPAELGDSAMYLCASSSPYAEAFFGQGTRLTVV.